This T cell receptor (beta chain) derives from a study of spatial heterogeneity in lung cancer. At the level of the study: Alpha-chain sequences were detected in numbers that were consistently lower than beta-chain sequences. Averaged across combinations, each unique TCR and UMI pairing appeared more than ten times in raw reads, which were uncorrected.

Time point of the sample: sample taken at primary tumor resection. This clonotype was picked up many times. Its specificity is not known. The ends were cut back, 3 bases at V and 2 bases at J, with 12 bases in the middle. Germline CDR1 KGHDR, CDR2 SFDVKD. CDR3 length: 15 residues. Study-level findings and limits: Ubiquitous expanded tumor TCRs surfaced in blood more at resection than they did at follow-up.

MiXCR, applied by TCRdb to the 5' RACE reads, yields one record per CDR3 protein. The sample holds 45,000 to 55,000 distinct CDR3 sequences; approximately 5.7% are singletons and the top ten take approximately 10%. This sample comprised PBMCs, obtained at surgery. The chain uses TRBV24-1 and TRBJ2-5, with TRBD1 as a possible D gene (5 bases). This clonotype was obtained from a male donor with early-stage non-small cell lung cancer. The CDR3 DNA sequence: TGTGCCACCAGTGATCAGACAGTGGGACAAGAGACCCAGTACTTC. Its translation: CATSDQTVGQETQYF.